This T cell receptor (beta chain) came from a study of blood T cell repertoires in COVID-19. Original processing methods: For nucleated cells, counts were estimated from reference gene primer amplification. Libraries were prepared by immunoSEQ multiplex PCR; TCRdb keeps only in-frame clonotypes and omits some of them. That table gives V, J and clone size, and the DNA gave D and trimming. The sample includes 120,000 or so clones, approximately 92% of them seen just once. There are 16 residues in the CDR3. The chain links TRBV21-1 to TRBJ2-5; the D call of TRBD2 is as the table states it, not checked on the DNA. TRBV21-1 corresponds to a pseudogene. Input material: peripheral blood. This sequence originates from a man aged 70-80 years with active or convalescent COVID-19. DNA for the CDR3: TGTGCCAGCAGCAAAAGGGCCCGGAGGGACCAAGAGACCCAGTACTTC. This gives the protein CASSKRARRDQETQYF.